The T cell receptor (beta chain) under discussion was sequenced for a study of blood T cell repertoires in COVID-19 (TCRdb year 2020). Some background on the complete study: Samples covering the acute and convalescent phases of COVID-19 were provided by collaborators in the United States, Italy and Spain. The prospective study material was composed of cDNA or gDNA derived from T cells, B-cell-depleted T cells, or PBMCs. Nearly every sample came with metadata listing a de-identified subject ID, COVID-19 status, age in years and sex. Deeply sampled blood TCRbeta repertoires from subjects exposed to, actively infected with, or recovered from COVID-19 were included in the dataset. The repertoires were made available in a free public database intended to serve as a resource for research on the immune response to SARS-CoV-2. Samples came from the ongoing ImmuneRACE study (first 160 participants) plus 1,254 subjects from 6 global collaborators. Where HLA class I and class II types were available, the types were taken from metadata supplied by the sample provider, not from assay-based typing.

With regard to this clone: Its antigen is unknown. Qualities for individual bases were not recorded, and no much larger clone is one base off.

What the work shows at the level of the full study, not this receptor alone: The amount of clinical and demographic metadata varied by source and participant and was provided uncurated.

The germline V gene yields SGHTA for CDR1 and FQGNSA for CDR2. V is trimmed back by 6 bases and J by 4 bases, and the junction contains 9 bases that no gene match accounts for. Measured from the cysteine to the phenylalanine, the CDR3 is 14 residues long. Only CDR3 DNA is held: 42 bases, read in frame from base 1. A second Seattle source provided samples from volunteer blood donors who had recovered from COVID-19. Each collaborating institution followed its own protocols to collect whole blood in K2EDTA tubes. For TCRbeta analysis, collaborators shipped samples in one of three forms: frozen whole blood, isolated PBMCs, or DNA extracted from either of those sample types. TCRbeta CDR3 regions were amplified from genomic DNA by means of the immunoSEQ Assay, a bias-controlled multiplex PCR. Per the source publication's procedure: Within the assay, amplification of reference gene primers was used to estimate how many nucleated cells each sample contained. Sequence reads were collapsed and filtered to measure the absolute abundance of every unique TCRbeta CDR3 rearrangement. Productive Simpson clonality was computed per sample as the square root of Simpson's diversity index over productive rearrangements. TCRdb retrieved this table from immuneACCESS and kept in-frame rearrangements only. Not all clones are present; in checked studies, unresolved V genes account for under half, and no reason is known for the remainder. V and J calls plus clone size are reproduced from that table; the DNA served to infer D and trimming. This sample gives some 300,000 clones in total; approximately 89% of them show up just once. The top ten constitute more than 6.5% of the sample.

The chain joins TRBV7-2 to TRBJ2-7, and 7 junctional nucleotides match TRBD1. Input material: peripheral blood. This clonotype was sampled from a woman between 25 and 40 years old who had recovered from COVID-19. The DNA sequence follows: TGTGCCAGCAGTTCGACAGGGCTAGGGTACGAGCAGTACTTC. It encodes CASSSTGLGYEQYF.